Below, 19 T cell receptor beta chains from the same sample are listed, as sequenced in a study of OX40 agonist ivuxolimab in advanced cancers. Clones were read by immunoSEQ multiplex PCR, and TCRdb kept only the in-frame ones, dropping some. The data show about 21,000 clones, about 86% seen once. This specimen consisted of CD4+ or CD8+ T cells sorted from blood, obtained in a trial of the OX40 agonist ivuxolimab. The receptor set was obtained from an adult with an advanced solid tumor such as melanoma, head and neck, liver or kidney cancer.

This chain links TRBV27 with TRBJ2-7, with a weak D call TRBD1 (6 bases). V was shortened by 6 bases and J by 1 base, with 10 bases between the two germline ends. This CDR3 is 13 amino acids long. Per germline, CDR1 MNHEY and CDR2 SMNVEV (reference sequence). For the CDR3, the DNA is TGTGCCAGCAGCCTTGACAGGTCCTACGAGCAGTACTTC. Protein: CASSLDRSYEQYF.

The chain is built from TRBV11-2 and TRBJ2-3, with 8 bases that match TRBD2. The CDR3 spans 16 residues. The V segment lost 5 bases and the J segment 2 bases; nucleotides outside the gene matches: 9. Germline V CDR1 and CDR2: SGHAT, FQNNGV. The CDR3 sequence: CASSAIAGLPTDTQYF. The CDR3 DNA follows: TGTGCCAGCAGCGCGATAGCGGGGCTACCCACAGATACGCAGTATTTT.

The gene calls are TRBV10-1 and TRBJ2-7, with TRBD1 as a possible D gene (6 bases). V was shortened by 0 bases and J by 4 bases, with 13 bases between the two germline ends. The CDR3 is made up of 15 amino acids. Per germline, CDR1 WNHNN and CDR2 SYGVQD (reference sequence). The CDR3 sequence: CASSESGVDSYEQYF. The CDR3 nucleotides read TGCGCCAGCAGTGAGTCGGGGGTGGACAGTTACGAGCAGTACTTC.

The gene calls are TRBV28 and TRBJ1-1, with 10 bases identical to TRBD1. This CDR3 spans 15 amino acids. Germline V gene data show CDR1 as MDHEN and CDR2 as SYDVKM. The J segment lost 3 bases and the V segment lost 5 bases, leaving 6 bases of the junction unmatched. CDR3 bases: TGTGCCAGCAGTGTTAGTGGACAGGGGGACACTGAAGCTTTCTTT. It encodes CASSVSGQGDTEAFF.

The chain links TRBV5-6 to TRBJ2-5, with 10 bases that match TRBD2. V dropped 5 bases and J dropped 4; count of bases not matched to a gene: 11. CDR3 length: 16 residues. Germline V gene lookup returns CDR1 SGHDT and CDR2 YYEEEE. CDR3 sequence (DNA): TGTGCCAGCAGTAGACTAGCGGGCCTCGAGAGAGAGACCCAGTACTTC. It specifies CASSRLAGLERETQYF.

This rearrangement joins TRBV5-8 to TRBJ1-5, with D perhaps TRBD1 (6 bases). Deletions cut 4 bases from V and 1 base from J, with 12 bases between. CDR3 size: 15 residues. Germline V lookup: CDR1 SGHTS, CDR2 YDEGEE. CDR3 sequence reads: CASSLEGGSNQPQHF. DNA of the CDR3: TGTGCCAGCAGCCTTGAGGGGGGGAGCAATCAGCCCCAGCATTTT. Full variable domain (outside the CDR3, taken from reference TRBV5-8 and TRBJ1-5): EAGVTQSPTHLIKTRGQQATLRCSPISGHTSVYWYQQALGLGLQFLLWYDEGEERNRGNFPPRFSGRQFPNYSSELNVNALELEDSALYLCASSLEGGSNQPQHFGDGTRLSIL.

The chain joins TRBV18 to TRBJ2-1, with 9 positions matching TRBD1. Germline V gene sequence: CDR1 KGHSH, CDR2 LQKENI. Trimming at V came to 6 bases and at J to 8 bases, leaving 11 bases not matched to a gene. The CDR3 consists of 15 residues. Written as DNA, the CDR3 is TGTGCCAGCTCGCCATCGACAGGGGGTCTGGATGAGCAGTTCTTC. Its protein product is CASSPSTGGLDEQFF. The entire variable domain, with the rest obtained from reference TRBV18 and TRBJ2-1, is as follows: NAGVMQNPRHLVRRRGQEARLRCSPMKGHSHVYWYRQLPEEGLKFMVYLQKENIIDESGMPKERFSAEFPKEGPSILRIQQVVRGDSAAYFCASSPSTGGLDEQFFGPGTRLTVL.

J is TRBJ2-2 and V is TRBV28; D assignment may be TRBD1 or TRBD2 (5 bases each). V shed 6 bases and J shed 5 bases, with 19 bases lying between them. Germline CDR1 is MDHEN and CDR2 is SYDVKM. The CDR3 is 16 amino acids. The chain's CDR3 is CASSPTGRRWTGELFF. The CDR3 DNA follows: TGTGCCAGCAGCCCTACGGGACGGCGGTGGACCGGGGAGCTGTTTTTT.

This clone was seen a few times. The rearrangement links TRBV30 to TRBJ2-3, with 8 bases identical to TRBD2. The CDR3 loop spans 15 amino acids. The ends lost 2 bases at V and 2 bases at J; junction bases unmatched: 6. Per germline, CDR1 GTSNPN and CDR2 SVGIG (reference sequence). DNA for the CDR3: TGTGCCTGGAGTCCGCGGGGGGCCTACACAGATACGCAGTATTTT. Protein product: CAWSPRGAYTDTQYF.

V gene TRBV7-2 combines with J gene TRBJ2-5, with TRBD2 matching 10 bases. Trimming took 5 bases from V and 5 from J; bases not matched to a gene: 8. The germline V gene encodes CDR1 SGHTA and CDR2 FQGNSA. The CDR3 sequence is 15 residues long. The CDR3 DNA reads as TGTGCCAGCAGCAAAGCGGGAGGGCCCCGCGAGACCCAGTACTTC. Protein sequence: CASSKAGGPRETQYF. The full variable domain, its missing parts supplied by reference TRBV7-2 and TRBJ2-5, is GAGVSQSPSNKVTEKGKDVELRCDPISGHTALYWYRQSLGQGLEFLIYFQGNSAPDKSGLPSDRFSAERTGGSVSTLTIQRTQQEDSAVYLCASSKAGGPRETQYFGPGTRLLVL.

The gene calls are TRBV6-1 and TRBJ2-5; D possibly matches TRBD1 or TRBD2 (5 bases each). CDR3 length: 15 residues. CDR1 and CDR2 (germline): MNHNS, SASEGT. Trimming took 3 bases from V and 0 from J, leaving 11 bases between them. The CDR3 is CASSESWGYQETQYF. The CDR3 region has the DNA TGTGCCAGCAGTGAGAGTTGGGGGTACCAAGAGACCCAGTACTTC.

The chain links TRBV30 to TRBJ1-6; no clear D. This CDR3 has 12 amino acids. Germline loops: CDR1 GTSNPN, CDR2 SVGIG (reference sequence). Trimming removed 0 bases from V and 9 bases from J, with 6 bases in between. The CDR3 region is CAWSVRRSPLHF. The CDR3 DNA reads as TGTGCCTGGAGTGTTCGGCGTTCACCCCTCCACTTT.

CDR3 in amino acids: CASSFDANYGYTF. The DNA for the CDR3 is TGTGCCAGCAGTTTCGATGCTAACTATGGCTACACCTTC. The chain employs TRBV27 and TRBJ1-2; D is unresolved. V lost 3 bases and J lost 0, with 5 bases in between. Germline V lookup: CDR1 MNHEY, CDR2 SMNVEV (reference sequence). The CDR3 has 13 residues.

The chain employs TRBV18 and TRBJ2-3, with 7 bases identical to TRBD1. CDR1 and CDR2 (germline): KGHSH, LQKENI. This CDR3 has 15 residues. J gave up 1 base and V 2 bases, and 3 bases lay outside the gene matches. CDR3 protein: CASSPSGGGTDTQYF. CDR3 in DNA: TGTGCCAGCTCACCATCAGGGGGAGGCACAGATACGCAGTATTTT.

DNA for the CDR3: TGTGCCAGCGGACAGCCACTCACTGAAGCTTTCTTT. Its translation: CASGQPLTEAFF. V and J are TRBV6-5 and TRBJ1-1; weak D call: TRBD1 (6 bases). CDR3 length: 12 residues. Trimming left V 8 bases short and J 4 bases short, with 11 bases between. Per germline, CDR1 MNHEY and CDR2 SVGAGI.

V and J are TRBV28 and TRBJ2-7; D may match TRBD1 or TRBD2 (5 bases each). The CDR3 covers 15 residues. The germline V and J ends were trimmed by 4 bases and 2 bases, with 15 bases remaining between them. Germline values: CDR1 MDHEN, CDR2 SYDVKM. The CDR3, as DNA: TGTGCCAGCAGTTCCACCGGGACCGCGACCTACGAGCAGTACTTC. This sequence encodes CASSSTGTATYEQYF.

This chain uses TRBV2 with TRBJ1-1; D uncertain. CDR3 size: 14 residues. V was trimmed by 7 bases and J by 1 base, leaving 13 bases between them. From germline, CDR1 is SNHLY and CDR2 FYNNEI. CDR3 in amino acids: CASTLDGKNTEAFF. CDR3 sequence (DNA): TGTGCCAGCACCCTGGACGGGAAGAACACTGAAGCTTTCTTT.

The chain recombines TRBV4-3 with TRBJ1-5; tentative D call: TRBD1 (5 bases). The CDR3 is made up of 19 amino acids. CDR1 is LGHNA and CDR2 is YSLEER in the germline V gene. Trimming pared 0 bases from V and 0 bases from J, leaving 18 bases between. CDR3 nucleotide sequence: TGCGCCAGCAGCCAAGATTGGGCAGGGTTTTCCATTAGCAATCAGCCCCAGCATTTT. Translated: CASSQDWAGFSISNQPQHF.

This chain connects TRBV11-1 to TRBJ1-1; D call uncertain. The CDR3 length is 18 residues. V lost 0 bases, J lost 3 bases, and 20 bases lay in between. Germline V gene data show CDR1 as SGHAT and CDR2 as FQDESV (reference sequence). The CDR3 coding sequence is TGTGCCAGCAGCTTAGCCGCGAGACATCGATTCTTCTACACTGAAGCTTTCTTT. This codes for CASSLAARHRFFYTEAFF.